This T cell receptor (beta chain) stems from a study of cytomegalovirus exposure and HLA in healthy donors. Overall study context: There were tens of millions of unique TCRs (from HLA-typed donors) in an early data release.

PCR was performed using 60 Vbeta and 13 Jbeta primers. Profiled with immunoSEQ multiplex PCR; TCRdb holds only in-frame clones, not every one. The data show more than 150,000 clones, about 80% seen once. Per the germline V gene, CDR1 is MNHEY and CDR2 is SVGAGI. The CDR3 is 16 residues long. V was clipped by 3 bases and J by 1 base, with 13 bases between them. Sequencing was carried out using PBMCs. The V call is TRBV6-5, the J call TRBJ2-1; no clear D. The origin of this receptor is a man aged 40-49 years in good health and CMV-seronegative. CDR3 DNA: TGTGCCAGCAGTTATTTAAGCGCACCTTCCTACAATGAGCAGTTCTTC. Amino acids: CASSYLSAPSYNEQFF.